This TCR beta chain is from a study of cytomegalovirus exposure and HLA in healthy donors. Study-level points and caveats: The study designated over 150 TCR beta chains cytomegalovirus-associated.

Details on this clone: What it binds is unknown.

The CDR3 covers 15 residues. The V gene's germline CDR1 is MNHNS and CDR2 SASEGT. With 8 bases clipped from V and 3 bases from J, the junction kept 7 bases outside the gene matches. Use of 60 Vbeta and 13 Jbeta primers characterized the PCR. Measured with immunoSEQ multiplex PCR; TCRdb has only the in-frame clones, and not every one. The sample records 100,000 or so clones, 60% to 80% being singletons. The sample consisted of PBMCs. The V call is TRBV6-1, the J call TRBJ2-1; TRBD2 matches 10 bases. The clonotype was recovered from a woman between 18 and 29 years old in good health and CMV-seropositive. This CDR3 reads CASGRAGGDYNEQFF. For the CDR3, the DNA is TGTGCCAGCGGGAGAGCGGGAGGGGACTACAATGAGCAGTTCTTC.